Following are 23 T cell receptor beta chains from one sample sequenced in a study of blood T cell repertoires in COVID-19. Sequencing used immunoSEQ multiplex PCR; TCRdb keeps in-frame clones, though not all of them. Of some 150,000 clones in the sample, about 90% were seen once. The material sequenced was peripheral blood. Source of these receptors: a man over 45 with active COVID-19.

The chain combines TRBV9 with TRBJ2-5; 10 bases are shared with TRBD1. J was trimmed by 4 bases and V by 3 bases; bases with no gene match: 3. The CDR3 loop spans 14 amino acids. CDR1 and CDR2 from the germline V gene are SGDLS and YYNGEE. CDR3 in DNA: TGTGCCAGCAGCGCCCGGACAGGGGGAGAGACCCAGTACTTC. This gives the protein CASSARTGGETQYF.

This clone was seen only a few times. The chain joins TRBV5-1 to TRBJ2-7; TRBD1 is a possible D gene (6 bases). The V end was cut by 1 base, the J end by 2 bases, with 10 bases between. The CDR3 consists of 14 residues. The germline V gene encodes CDR1 SGHRS and CDR2 YFSETQ. The DNA for the CDR3 is TGCGCCAGCAGCTTGAGGGGGAGCCCCTACGAGCAGTACTTC. Residues: CASSLRGSPYEQYF. The entire variable domain, with the rest obtained from reference TRBV5-1 and TRBJ2-7, is as follows: KAGVTQTPRYLIKTRGQQVTLSCSPISGHRSVSWYQQTPGQGLQFLFEYFSETQRNKGNFPGRFSGRQFSNSRSEMNVSTLELGDSALYLCASSLRGSPYEQYFGPGTRLTVT.

V usage is TRBV12-3 or TRBV12-4 and J usage is TRBJ2-1; D uncertain. The CDR3 extends over 12 amino acids. The V and J ends lost 6 bases and 10 bases respectively, with 13 bases between them. In DNA, the CDR3 is TGTGCCAGCAGCCCCGGGTGGGTGGAGCAGTTCTTC. Protein: CASSPGWVEQFF.

Only one count was recorded for this clone. CDR3 nucleotides: TGTGCCAGCAGCACGACCGGGACTGGCTCCGAGCAGTACTTC. Amino acids: CASSTTGTGSEQYF. V is TRBV7-2 and J is TRBJ2-7; D is possibly TRBD2 (6 bases). Per germline, CDR1 SGHTA and CDR2 FQGNSA. This CDR3 is 14 amino acids long. Trimming shortened V by 5 bases and J by 6 bases, and 17 bases separated the two germline ends.

In regard to this clone: Different DNA sequences within this sample yield the same CDR3. This chain uses TRBV2 with TRBJ1-4; no firm D call. Germline CDR1 is SNHLY and CDR2 is FYNNEI. CDR3 length: 11 amino acids. Trimming pared 6 bases from V and 5 bases from J, leaving 4 bases between. The CDR3 DNA reads TGTGCCAGCAGCTTGAATGAAAAACTGTTTTTT. It codes for CASSLNEKLFF.

J is TRBJ2-5 and V is TRBV5-4; 12 bases line up with TRBD2. Germline assignment: CDR1 SGHNT and CDR2 YYREEE (reference sequence). Trimming at V came to 0 bases and at J to 4 bases, leaving 4 bases not matched to a gene. This CDR3 is 16 amino acids long. This CDR3 reads CASSLAASGGAETQYF. The DNA for the CDR3 is TGTGCCAGCAGCTTGGCGGCTAGCGGGGGGGCAGAGACCCAGTACTTC.

This chain links TRBV9 with TRBJ2-5; D remains ambiguous. The CDR3 is made up of 13 amino acids. Germline V gene data show CDR1 as SGDLS and CDR2 as YYNGEE. V lost 7 bases and J lost 5, with 15 bases in between. The CDR3 bases are TGTGCCAGCCAACAAAGCCCGGGTGAGACCCAGTACTTC. Protein: CASQQSPGETQYF.

V and J are TRBV4-1 and TRBJ1-5, with 7 bases aligning to TRBD1. V dropped 1 base and J dropped 2; count of bases not matched to a gene: 17. The germline gives CDR1 MGHRA, CDR2 YSYEKL. CDR3 size: 20 residues. In DNA, the CDR3 is TGCGCCAGCAGCCAAGTCTGGGGTAAAGGGGGCAGGAATCGCAATCAGCCCCAGCATTTT. Encoded protein: CASSQVWGKGGRNRNQPQHF.

The chain couples TRBV29-1 to TRBJ1-2; possible D gene TRBD1, 5 bases. The germline V gene encodes CDR1 SQVTM and CDR2 ANQGSEA. V was cut by 8 bases and J by 7 bases, with 14 bases left in between. This CDR3 comprises 11 residues. The chain's CDR3 is CSFGGVGGYTF. The CDR3 nucleotides are TGCAGCTTCGGGGGAGTGGGTGGCTACACCTTC.

The CDR3 here is CASSYPQAGRPPGETQYF. CDR3 sequence (DNA): TGTGCCAGCAGTTACCCACAGGCGGGGAGACCTCCCGGGGAGACCCAGTACTTC. The chain carries TRBV6-2 or TRBV6-3 and TRBJ2-5; possibly TRBD2 for D (6 bases). The CDR3 runs to 18 residues. Germline CDR1 and CDR2: MNHEY and SVGEGT. Trimming removed 2 bases from V and 5 bases from J, with 24 bases in between.

This clone appeared a single time. V and J are TRBV3-1 (or the pseudogene TRBV3-2) and TRBJ2-1; D is perhaps TRBD1 (5 bases). Germline CDR1 is LGHDT and CDR2 is YNNKEL (reference sequence). This CDR3 region has 12 residues. Deletions cut 4 bases from V and 8 bases from J, with 9 bases between. CDR3 coding DNA: TGTGCCAGCAGCCTGCAGGGCTATGAGCAGTTCTTC. Residues: CASSLQGYEQFF.

The J gene is TRBJ2-3, the V gene TRBV6-1, with 9 positions matching TRBD2. After removal of 4 bases from V and 1 base from J, the junction contained 3 bases not matched to a gene. Germline V CDR1 and CDR2: MNHNS, SASEGT. The CDR3 has 15 amino acids. CDR3 nucleotides: TGTGCCAGCAGTGGAGCTAGCGGGGGCACAGATACGCAGTATTTT. It is translated as CASSGASGGTDTQYF.

The V call is TRBV2, the J call TRBJ1-1, with 9 nucleotides matching TRBD1. The V gene end was trimmed by 6 bases and the J gene end by 0 bases; junction bases not matched to a gene: 11. Germline CDR1 reads SNHLY; CDR2 reads FYNNEI. The CDR3 loop spans 17 amino acids. The CDR3 sequence: CASSLRPGTGLNTEAFF. In nucleotides, the CDR3 is TGTGCCAGCAGCCTTCGTCCCGGGACAGGGTTGAACACTGAAGCTTTCTTT.

This rearrangement joins TRBV6-2 or TRBV6-3 to TRBJ2-2; D perhaps matches TRBD1 (6 bases). The V and J ends lost 4 bases and 10 bases respectively, with 16 bases between them. Germline V gene data show CDR1 as MNHEY and CDR2 as SVGEGT. CDR3 length equals 14 residues. The DNA of the CDR3 is TGTGCCAGCAGTTGGGATCAGGGGATCTTGGAGCTGTTTTTT. This sequence encodes CASSWDQGILELFF.

This clone appeared a few times. This chain links TRBV7-9 with TRBJ1-1; D might be TRBD1 (6 bases). The germline V gene has CDR1 SEHNR and CDR2 FQNEAQ (reference sequence). The CDR3 sequence is 14 residues long. Trimming removed 7 bases from V and 6 bases from J, with 18 bases in between. The chain's CDR3 is CASTSSDGGPEAFF. The CDR3 region has the DNA TGTGCCAGCACCTCTTCTGACGGGGGGCCTGAAGCTTTCTTT.

J is TRBJ2-1 and V is TRBV5-8; TRBD2 matches 8 bases. CDR1 is SGHTS, CDR2 YDEGEE, per germline. The CDR3 is made up of 18 amino acids. The V and J ends lost 4 bases and 6 bases, in that order; junction bases with no gene match: 18. Here the CDR3 DNA reads TGTGCCAGCAGCCAACGCCTTAAGGGCGGGGGGTTGGTCAATGAGCAGTTCTTC. Translation gives CASSQRLKGGGLVNEQFF.

The J gene is TRBJ2-7, the V gene TRBV5-1; D is ambiguous. Trimming pared 3 bases from V and 0 bases from J, leaving 10 bases between. Germline V lookup: CDR1 SGHRS, CDR2 YFSETQ. CDR3 length equals 14 residues. The CDR3 DNA reads TGCGCCAGCAGCTACGACACGAGCTCCTACGAGCAGTACTTC. It codes for CASSYDTSSYEQYF.

This clone was counted a few times. The chain uses TRBV9 and TRBJ1-3; TRBD1 might be the D (5 bases). From germline, CDR1 is SGDLS and CDR2 YYNGEE. Trimming shortened V by 9 bases and J by 0 bases, and 22 bases separated the two germline ends. The CDR3 sequence is 17 residues long. The chain's CDR3 is CATRALWEGTSGNTIYF. Here the CDR3 DNA reads TGTGCCACCAGGGCCCTTTGGGAGGGGACCTCTGGAAACACCATATATTTT.

J is TRBJ1-1 and V is TRBV6-5, with D maybe TRBD1 (5 bases). V was pared by 0 bases and J by 4 bases, with 15 bases between. Per germline, CDR1 MNHEY and CDR2 SVGAGI. This CDR3 region has 16 residues. DNA of the CDR3: TGTGCCAGCAGTTACTCGCCAGGGCCGATTTTCACTGAAGCTTTCTTT. Protein: CASSYSPGPIFTEAFF.

Concerning this clone: This likely comes from a read error, as the CDR3 has no conserved phenylalanine or tryptophan at its end. Because the CDR3's place on the DNA is in doubt, the DNA is left out and the CDR3 is given as listed by TCRdb. The chain recombines TRBV6-5 with TRBJ1-2; TRBD1, the table's D call, lacks a check against the DNA. Germline assignment: CDR1 MNHEY and CDR2 SVGAGI. The CDR3 totals 10 residues, both ends included. CDR3: CASSQTDRGH.

J is TRBJ2-1 and V is TRBV15; TRBD2 matches 7 bases. The V and J ends lost 1 base and 0 bases, in that order; junction bases with no gene match: 6. This CDR3 is built from 17 residues. From germline, CDR1 is LNHNV and CDR2 YYDKDF (reference sequence). CDR3 bases: TGTGCCACCAGCAGAGTCGGGCGGGGGAGCTCCTACAATGAGCAGTTCTTC. Translation: CATSRVGRGSSYNEQFF. Drawing the rest from reference TRBV15 and TRBJ2-1, the complete variable domain is DAMVIQNPRYQVTQFGKPVTLSCSQTLNHNVMYWYQQKSSQAPKLLFHYYDKDFNNEADTPDNFQSRRPNTSFCFLDIRSPGLGDTAMYLCATSRVGRGSSYNEQFFGPGTRLTVL.

CDR3 nucleotides: TGTGCCAGAGTAAAAGGGGCCGGGGCCAACGTCCTGACTTTC. It is translated as CARVKGAGANVLTF. The V and J genes are TRBV5-3 and TRBJ2-6, with a weak D call TRBD1 (5 bases). TRBV5-3 is filed as an ORF, its function uncertain. The V and J ends lost 7 bases and 4 bases respectively, with 12 bases between them. The CDR3 spans 14 residues.

The V and J genes are TRBV18 and TRBJ2-7; 10 positions match TRBD1. The junction had 7 bases not matched to a gene; V was cut back by 3 bases and J by 2 bases. This CDR3 comprises 16 residues. CDR1 is KGHSH, CDR2 LQKENI, per germline. In nucleotides, the CDR3 is TGTGCCAGCTCACCTCAGAGGACAGGGGGTACCTACGAGCAGTACTTC. Translation gives CASSPQRTGGTYEQYF. Variable domain in full (rest from reference TRBV18 and TRBJ2-7): NAGVMQNPRHLVRRRGQEARLRCSPMKGHSHVYWYRQLPEEGLKFMVYLQKENIIDESGMPKERFSAEFPKEGPSILRIQQVVRGDSAAYFCASSPQRTGGTYEQYFGPGTRLTVT.